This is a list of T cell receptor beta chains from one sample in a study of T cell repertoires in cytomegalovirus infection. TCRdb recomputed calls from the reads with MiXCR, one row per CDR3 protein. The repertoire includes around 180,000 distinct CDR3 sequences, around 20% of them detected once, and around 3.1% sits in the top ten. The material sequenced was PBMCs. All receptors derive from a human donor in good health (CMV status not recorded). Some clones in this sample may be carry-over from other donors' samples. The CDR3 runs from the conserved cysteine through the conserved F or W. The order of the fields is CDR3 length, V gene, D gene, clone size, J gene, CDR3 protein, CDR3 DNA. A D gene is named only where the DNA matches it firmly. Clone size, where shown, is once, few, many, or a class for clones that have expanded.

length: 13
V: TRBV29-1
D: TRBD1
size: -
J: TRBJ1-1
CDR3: CSVVHQQGGEAFF
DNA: TGCAGCGTTGTCCATCAACAGGGGGGTGAAGCTTTCTTT

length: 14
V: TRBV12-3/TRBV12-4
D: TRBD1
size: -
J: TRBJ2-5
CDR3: CASMSSRQGETQYF
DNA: TGTGCCAGCATGTCTAGCAGACAGGGGGAGACCCAGTACTTC

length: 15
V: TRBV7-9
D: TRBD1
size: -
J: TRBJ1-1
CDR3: CASSMTTGGRTEAFF
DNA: TGTGCCAGCAGCATGACCACAGGGGGCCGTACTGAAGCTTTCTTT

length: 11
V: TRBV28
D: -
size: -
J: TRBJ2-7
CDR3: CASGESYEQYF
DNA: TGTGCCAGCGGGGAATCATACGAGCAGTACTTC

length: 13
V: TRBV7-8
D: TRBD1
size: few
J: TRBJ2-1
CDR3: CASSSGYGTVQFF
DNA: TGTGCCAGCAGCTCAGGATACGGGACAGTCCAGTTCTTC

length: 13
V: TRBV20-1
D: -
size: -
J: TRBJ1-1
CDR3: CSALGGYDTEAFF
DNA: TGCAGTGCCCTAGGGGGGTACGACACTGAAGCTTTCTTT

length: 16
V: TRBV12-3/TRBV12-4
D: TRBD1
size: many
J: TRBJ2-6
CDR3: CASSPGTGSGANVLTF
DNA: TGTGCCAGCAGTCCGGGGACAGGATCTGGGGCCAACGTCCTGACTTTC

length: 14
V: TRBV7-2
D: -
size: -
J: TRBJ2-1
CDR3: CASCLEIVGREQFF
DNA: TGTGCCAGCTGCTTAGAGATTGTTGGGCGTGAGCAGTTCTTC

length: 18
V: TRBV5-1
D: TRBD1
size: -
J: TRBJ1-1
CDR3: CASSLRAGGAGSNTEAFF
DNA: TGCGCCAGCAGCTTGAGGGCAGGGGGCGCAGGTTCGAACACTGAAGCTTTCTTT

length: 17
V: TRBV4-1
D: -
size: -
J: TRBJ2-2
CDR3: CASRGPEGGGDTGELFF
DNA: TGCGCCAGCAGGGGCCCCGAGGGTGGCGGGGACACCGGGGAGCTGTTTTTT

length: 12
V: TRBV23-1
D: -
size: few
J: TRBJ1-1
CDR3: CASSHEDTEAFF
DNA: TGCGCCAGCAGTCATGAGGACACTGAAGCTTTCTTT

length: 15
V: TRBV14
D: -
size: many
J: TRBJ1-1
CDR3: CASSPQRILNTEAFF
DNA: TGTGCCAGCAGCCCGCAAAGGATTCTGAACACTGAAGCTTTCTTT

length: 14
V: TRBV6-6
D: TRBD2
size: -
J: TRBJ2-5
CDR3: CASSPSGIKETQYF
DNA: TGTGCCAGCAGCCCCAGCGGGATTAAAGAGACCCAGTACTTC

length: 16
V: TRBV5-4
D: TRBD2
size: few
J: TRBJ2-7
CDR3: CASSSGTSGRVDEQYF
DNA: TGTGCCAGCAGTTCCGGGACTAGCGGGAGGGTCGACGAGCAGTACTTC

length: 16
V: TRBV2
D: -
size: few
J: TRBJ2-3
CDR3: CASSNREGRSTDTQYF
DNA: TGTGCCAGCAGCAACAGGGAGGGACGGAGTACAGATACGCAGTATTTT

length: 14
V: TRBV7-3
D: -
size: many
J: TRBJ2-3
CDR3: CASSLGGKTDTQYF
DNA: TGTGCCAGCAGCTTAGGGGGAAAAACAGATACGCAGTATTTT

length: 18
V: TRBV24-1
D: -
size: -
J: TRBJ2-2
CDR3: CATSDSPLGWTNTGELFF
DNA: TGTGCCACCAGTGATTCTCCCCTTGGTTGGACTAACACCGGGGAGCTGTTTTTT

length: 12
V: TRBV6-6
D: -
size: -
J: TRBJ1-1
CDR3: CAGGEAPTEAFF
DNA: TGTGCCGGCGGGGAGGCCCCCACTGAAGCTTTCTTT

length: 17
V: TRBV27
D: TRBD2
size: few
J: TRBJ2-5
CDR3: CASSFQGLAGGKETQYF
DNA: TGTGCCAGCAGTTTCCAGGGACTAGCGGGAGGAAAAGAGACCCAGTACTTC

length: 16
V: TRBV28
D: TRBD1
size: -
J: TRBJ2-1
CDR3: CASSLSSRGTYNEQFF
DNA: TGTGCCAGCAGTTTATCTAGCAGGGGGACCTACAATGAGCAGTTCTTC

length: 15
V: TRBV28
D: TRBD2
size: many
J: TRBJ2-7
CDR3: CASSLGLAGSYEQYF
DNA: TGTGCCAGCAGCCTGGGACTAGCGGGCTCCTACGAGCAGTACTTC

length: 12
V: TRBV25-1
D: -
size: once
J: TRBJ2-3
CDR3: CASSEWGDTQYF
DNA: TGTGCCAGCAGTGAATGGGGGGATACGCAGTATTTT

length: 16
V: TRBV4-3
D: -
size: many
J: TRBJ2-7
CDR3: CASSQDGGGGPGEQYF
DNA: TGCGCCAGCAGCCAAGATGGAGGGGGAGGGCCAGGCGAGCAGTACTTC

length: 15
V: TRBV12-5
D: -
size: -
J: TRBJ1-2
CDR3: CASGLPTGRAYGYTF
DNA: TGTGCTAGTGGTTTGCCCACGGGCAGGGCCTATGGCTACACCTTC

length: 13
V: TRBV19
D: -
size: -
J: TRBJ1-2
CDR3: CASTGRMNYGYTF
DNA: TGTGCCAGTACCGGACGGATGAACTATGGCTACACCTTC

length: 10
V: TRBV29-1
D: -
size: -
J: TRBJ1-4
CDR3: CSVLNEKLFF
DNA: TGCAGCGTATTAAATGAAAAACTGTTTTTT

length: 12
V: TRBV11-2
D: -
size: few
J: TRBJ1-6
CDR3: CASSLNNSPLHF
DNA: TGTGCCAGCAGCTTAAATAATTCACCCCTCCACTTT

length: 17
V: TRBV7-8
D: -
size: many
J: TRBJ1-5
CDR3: CASSLASRAGRNQPQHF
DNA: TGTGCCAGCAGCTTAGCTTCCAGGGCCGGACGCAATCAGCCCCAGCATTTT

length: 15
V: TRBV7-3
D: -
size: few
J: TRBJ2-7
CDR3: CASSLGPSSSYEQYF
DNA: TGTGCCAGCAGCTTAGGACCGTCGAGCTCCTACGAGCAGTACTTC

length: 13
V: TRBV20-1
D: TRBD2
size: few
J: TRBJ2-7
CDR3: CSARVAGAHEQYF
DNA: TGCAGTGCTAGAGTAGCGGGAGCCCACGAGCAGTACTTC

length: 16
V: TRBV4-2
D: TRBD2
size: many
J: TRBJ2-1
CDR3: CASSREGTSGRNEQFF
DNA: TGTGCCAGCAGCCGAGAAGGGACTAGCGGGAGGAATGAGCAGTTCTTC

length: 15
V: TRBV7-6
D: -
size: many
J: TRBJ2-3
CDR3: CASSLGGGGSHPQYF
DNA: TGTGCCAGCAGCTTAGGGGGAGGGGGAAGCCACCCGCAGTATTTT

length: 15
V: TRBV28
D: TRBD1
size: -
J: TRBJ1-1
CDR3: CASSLANRGPTEAFF
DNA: TGTGCCAGCAGTTTGGCAAACAGGGGGCCCACTGAAGCTTTCTTT

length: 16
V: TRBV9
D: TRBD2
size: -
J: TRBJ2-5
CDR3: CASSVSPSGFVETQYF
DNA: TGTGCCAGCAGCGTGTCGCCTAGCGGGTTTGTGGAGACCCAGTACTTC

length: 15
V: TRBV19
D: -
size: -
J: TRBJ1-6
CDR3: CDSSTSGRGYSPLHF
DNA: TGTGACAGTAGTACCTCGGGCAGGGGCTATTCACCCCTCCACTTT

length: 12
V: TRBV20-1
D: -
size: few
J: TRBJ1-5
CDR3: CSAAGLAQPQHF
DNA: TGCAGTGCCGCAGGCTTGGCTCAGCCCCAGCATTTT

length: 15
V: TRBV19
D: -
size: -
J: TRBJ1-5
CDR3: CASRQGVQSNQPQHF
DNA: TGTGCCAGTAGGCAGGGTGTACAAAGCAATCAGCCCCAGCATTTT

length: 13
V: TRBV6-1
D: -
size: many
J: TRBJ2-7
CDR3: CASSPGHLYEQYF
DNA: TGTGCCAGCAGTCCGGGACACCTCTACGAGCAGTACTTC

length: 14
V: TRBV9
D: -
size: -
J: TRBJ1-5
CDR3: CASSETASNQPQHF
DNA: TGTGCCAGCAGCGAGACTGCGAGCAATCAGCCCCAGCATTTT

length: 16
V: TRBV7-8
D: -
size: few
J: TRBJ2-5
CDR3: CASSLIGRGLQETQYF
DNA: TGTGCCAGCAGCTTAATCGGCAGGGGACTCCAAGAGACCCAGTACTTC

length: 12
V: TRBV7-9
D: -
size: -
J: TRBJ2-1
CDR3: CASSWGWDEQFF
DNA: TGTGCCAGCAGCTGGGGGTGGGATGAGCAGTTCTTC

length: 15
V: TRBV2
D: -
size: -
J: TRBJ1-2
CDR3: CASSERSSSTYGYTF
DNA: TGTGCCAGCAGTGAACGGAGCAGTTCTACCTATGGCTACACCTTC

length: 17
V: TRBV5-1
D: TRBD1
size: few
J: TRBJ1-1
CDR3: CASSLDPEGAAGTEAFF
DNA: TGCGCCAGCAGCTTGGATCCGGAGGGGGCTGCGGGCACTGAAGCTTTCTTT